Below are 18 T cell receptor beta chains sequenced from a single sample in a study of shared clonotypes between healthy human individuals. CD45RO negativity and positive selection for CCR7 defined naive CD8 cells, a population that excluded terminally differentiated effector memory CD45RA+ cells. Repertoires were generated with immunoSEQ multiplex PCR, while TCRdb's copy carries only in-frame clones and drops some. Of more than 2 million clones listed, roughly 95% are singletons. Sample: naive CD8+ T cells from PBMCs. The origin of the receptors is a man between 18 and 29 years old in good health. Some clones in this sample may be carry-over from other donors' samples.

This clone was seen a few times. The chain uses TRBV27 and TRBJ2-7; D remains ambiguous. Trimming cost V 5 bases and J 6 bases, with 5 bases left between them. The V gene's germline CDR1 is MNHEY and CDR2 SMNVEV (reference sequence). The CDR3 runs to 10 residues. This CDR3 is CASSRPEQYF. CDR3 DNA: TGTGCCAGCAGTCGACCCGAGCAGTACTTC.

J is TRBJ2-7 and V is TRBV5-1; TRBD2 matches at 14 bases. V lost 0 bases and J lost 6; bases outside the gene matches: 23. Germline V gene data show CDR1 as SGHRS and CDR2 as YFSETQ. The CDR3 totals 22 residues. CDR3 nucleotide sequence: TGCGCCAGCAGCTTGGATGGGACTAGCGGGAGTTTGCGGCCCGCGACCTTGGGCGAGCAGTACTTC. As protein: CASSLDGTSGSLRPATLGEQYF.

J is TRBJ2-1 and V is TRBV4-1; D may be TRBD1 or TRBD2 (5 bases each). The ends were cut back, 6 bases at V and 4 bases at J, with 19 bases in the middle. This CDR3 spans 16 amino acids. Germline-derived CDR1 and CDR2 are MGHRA and YSYEKL. The CDR3 DNA reads as TGCGCCAGCAGACGGATGGCTCAGGGACCGTACAATGAGCAGTTCTTC. Protein product: CASRRMAQGPYNEQFF.

This chain joins TRBV2 and TRBJ2-7, with a possible D match to TRBD2 (6 bases). Looked up from germline, CDR1 is SNHLY and CDR2 is FYNNEI. Trimming stripped 3 bases from V and 5 bases from J, with 20 bases between. This CDR3 comprises 16 residues. DNA for the CDR3: TGTGCCAGCAGTGAGGTTGGGACGGGGGATCCTGACGAGCAGTACTTC. Translation: CASSEVGTGDPDEQYF.

The chain is built from TRBV7-9 and TRBJ1-2, with 7 bases matching TRBD1. Germline V gives CDR1 SEHNR, CDR2 FQNEAQ (reference sequence). The ends lost 5 bases at V and 4 bases at J; junction bases unmatched: 16. This CDR3 has 17 residues. The DNA for the CDR3 is TGTGCCAGCAGCAATGCCGAGACAGGGAGAGGGAGCTATGGCTACACCTTC. Its translation: CASSNAETGRGSYGYTF.

With respect to this clone: The sample has other DNA sequences that encode this CDR3 too. This chain joins TRBV5-6 and TRBJ2-7, with 10 bases lining up with TRBD1. Per the germline V gene, CDR1 is SGHDT and CDR2 is YYEEEE. The V gene end was trimmed by 3 bases and the J gene end by 2 bases; junction bases not matched to a gene: 2. The length of the CDR3 is 14 residues. This chain's CDR3 is CASSWDRGPYEQYF. In DNA form, the CDR3 reads TGTGCCAGCAGCTGGGACAGGGGTCCCTACGAGCAGTACTTC.

The chain combines TRBV5-8 with TRBJ2-1, with 7 bases that match TRBD2. Germline assignment: CDR1 SGHTS and CDR2 YDEGEE. Trimming took 0 bases from V and 2 from J; bases not matched to a gene: 2. The CDR3 is made up of 15 amino acids. In DNA, the CDR3 is TGTGCCAGCAGCTTGGGGGGAGGGGCCTACAATGAGCAGTTCTTC. The encoded protein is CASSLGGGAYNEQFF.

CDR3 DNA sequence: TGTGCCAGCAGCGGTTCGGGCACCATCGCTGGCTACACCTTC. It translates to CASSGSGTIAGYTF. The chain recombines TRBV9 with TRBJ1-2; D not certain. Trimming took 3 bases from V and 7 from J, leaving 16 bases between them. The germline V gene has CDR1 SGDLS and CDR2 YYNGEE. This CDR3 has 14 amino acids.

The rearrangement joins TRBV27 to TRBJ2-2; D gene uncertain. The CDR3 runs 16 residues. Trimming took 3 bases from V and 1 from J, leaving 12 bases between them. Germline-derived CDR1 and CDR2 are MNHEY and SMNVEV (reference sequence). The CDR3 loop reads CASSFSFGENTGELFF. DNA for the CDR3: TGTGCCAGCAGTTTCTCTTTTGGGGAGAACACCGGGGAGCTGTTTTTT.

The chain has TRBV11-3 and TRBJ1-4; D not certain. Germline V lookup: CDR1 SGHNT, CDR2 YENEEA. CDR3 size: 14 residues. V was trimmed by 1 base and J by 8 bases, leaving 11 bases between them. The CDR3 bases are TGTGCCAGCAGCTTAGGTCCGGCTGTCGAAAAACTGTTTTTT. Residues: CASSLGPAVEKLFF.

This chain joins TRBV27 and TRBJ2-2; D unresolved. From germline, CDR1 is MNHEY and CDR2 SMNVEV (reference sequence). V lost 0 bases to trimming and J lost 6 bases, with 11 bases between them. The CDR3 totals 15 residues. CDR3 amino acids: CASSLSPGLPGELFF. CDR3 nucleotides: TGTGCCAGCAGTTTATCCCCAGGCCTCCCCGGGGAGCTGTTTTTT.

In nucleotides, the CDR3 is TGTGCCAGCAGCTACTACATATCCGGGGAGCTGTTTTTT. Amino acid sequence: CASSYYISGELFF. The chain is built from TRBV27 and TRBJ2-2; D is uncertain. Trimming removed 6 bases at V and 6 bases at J, with 11 bases between. CDR1 and CDR2 (germline): MNHEY, SMNVEV (reference sequence). This CDR3 has 13 amino acids.

Written as DNA, the CDR3 is TGTGCTAGTGGTCAGGACCGGGACAGGGGGAAGGTCACTGAAGCTTTCTTT. Its protein is CASGQDRDRGKVTEAFF. The chain recombines TRBV12-5 with TRBJ1-1, with 11 bases matching TRBD1. The CDR3 has 17 residues. J lost 4 bases, V lost 5 bases, and 12 bases had no gene match. Germline lookup yields CDR1 LGHNT and CDR2 FRNRAP.

This clone appeared many times. The chain couples TRBV7-7 to TRBJ2-5, with D perhaps assigned TRBD1 or TRBD2 (5 bases each). This CDR3 spans 13 amino acids. The germline V gene has CDR1 SSHAT and CDR2 FNYEAQ (reference sequence). V lost 4 bases and J lost 5, with 11 bases in between. The CDR3 DNA sequence: TGTGCCAGCAGCTCCGGGGCCCGGGAGACCCAGTACTTC. This translates into CASSSGARETQYF. The full variable domain, with the rest looked up from reference TRBV7-7 and TRBJ2-5, is GAGVSQSPRYKVTKRGQDVTLRCDPISSHATLYWYQQALGQGPEFLTYFNYEAQPDKSGLPSDRFSAERPEGSISTLTIQRTEQRDSAMYRCASSSGARETQYFGPGTRLLVL.

J is TRBJ2-7 and V is TRBV29-1, with unresolved D. Germline assignment: CDR1 SQVTM and CDR2 ANQGSEA. This CDR3 contains 11 residues. V lost 7 bases and J lost 3, with 10 bases in between. The CDR3 is CSGITDYEQYF. The CDR3 nucleotides read TGCAGCGGGATTACAGACTACGAGCAGTACTTC.

Comments on this clone: Other DNA sequences in the sample encode the same CDR3. The chain couples TRBV27 to TRBJ2-7, with D possibly being TRBD1 or TRBD2 (7 bases each). V was trimmed by 1 base and J by 2 bases, leaving 12 bases between them. Germline V gene sequence: CDR1 MNHEY, CDR2 SMNVEV (reference sequence). CDR3 length: 15 residues. CDR3 in DNA: TGTGCCAGCAGTTTATTTGCAGGGGGGGCCTACGAGCAGTACTTC. Its translation: CASSLFAGGAYEQYF.

The gene calls are TRBV2 and TRBJ2-7; tentatively, D is TRBD2 (5 bases). Germline CDR1 SNHLY, CDR2 FYNNEI. V lost 2 bases to trimming and J lost 2 bases, with 13 bases between them. The length of the CDR3 is 15 residues. The CDR3 DNA is TGTGCCAGCAGTGAATGGAGGCTTAGTACCTACGAGCAGTACTTC. It is translated as CASSEWRLSTYEQYF.

The genes are TRBV27 and TRBJ2-7; 8 positions agree with TRBD2. The V segment lost 7 bases and the J segment 2 bases; nucleotides outside the gene matches: 4. The CDR3 is 13 residues long. The V gene's germline CDR1 is MNHEY and CDR2 SMNVEV (reference sequence). CDR3 amino acids: CASMRAGAYEQYF. CDR3 DNA sequence: TGTGCCAGCATGAGAGCGGGAGCCTACGAGCAGTACTTC.